Listed below are T cell receptor beta chains from one sample, sequenced in a study of CD8 T cells in Susac syndrome. TCRdb fed the immunoSEQ multiplex PCR reads into MiXCR, producing one record per CDR3 protein. The sample records nearly 70,000 distinct CDR3 sequences, 95% being singletons. Sequenced sample: CD8+ T cells from PBMCs. The source is a human donor in good health. The CDR3 runs from the conserved cysteine through the conserved F or W. D genes are given only for firm matches. Expanded clones get a size class; other rows say once, few or many, or leave the size out.

TRBV4-1,13,NA,NA,TRBJ2-7,TGTGCCAGCAGCCAAGTGGGGGGCTACGAGCAGTACTTC,CASSQVGGYEQYF
TRBV7-8,18,NA,TRBD1,TRBJ2-1,TGTGCCAGCAGCCCTACAGGGGGAACATTGGGGTCCTACAATGAGCAGTTCTTC,CASSPTGGTLGSYNEQFF
TRBV28,14,NA,NA,TRBJ1-2,TGTGCCGCCTTGTCGGAATTCCCATACTATGGCTACACCTTC,CAALSEFPYYGYTF
TRBV9,14,NA,TRBD2,TRBJ2-1,TGTGCCAGCAGCGGAACTAGCGGTGCCCATGAGCAGTTCTTC,CASSGTSGAHEQFF
TRBV6-2/TRBV6-3,14,NA,NA,TRBJ1-1,TGTGCCAGCAGTGTCGAGACAGGCCGGGATACAGCTTTCTTT,CASSVETGRDTAFF
TRBV5-4,14,NA,NA,TRBJ1-1,TGTGCCAGCAGCTTCTTGTTAGGGACGGGCGAAGCTTTCTTT,CASSFLLGTGEAFF
TRBV28,13,NA,NA,TRBJ1-5,TGTGCCAGCAGTGCGGATGCTAATCAGCCCCAGCATTTT,CASSADANQPQHF
TRBV6-2/TRBV6-3,16,NA,TRBD1,TRBJ1-1,TGTGCCAGCAGAGAGACAGGGGTATTCTGGCACACTGAAGCTTTCTTT,CASRETGVFWHTEAFF
TRBV7-9,15,NA,NA,TRBJ1-3,TGTGCCAGCAGCTTTGGACAGTACTCTGGAAACACCATATATTTT,CASSFGQYSGNTIYF
TRBV7-9,14,few,TRBD1,TRBJ2-7,TGTGCCAGCAGCACCTGGGACAGGGGCTACGAGCAGTACTTC,CASSTWDRGYEQYF
TRBV2,15,NA,NA,TRBJ2-4,TGTGCCAGCAGTGAGGGGGGGCTGGCCAAAAACATTCAGTACTTC,CASSEGGLAKNIQYF
TRBV23-1,13,NA,NA,TRBJ1-1,TGCGCCAGCAGACTGCAGGGGAACACTGAAGCTTTCTTT,CASRLQGNTEAFF
TRBV14,12,NA,NA,TRBJ2-3,TGTGCCAGCAGCGACCCCCCTGGGCCGCAGTATTTT,CASSDPPGPQYF
TRBV7-8,16,NA,NA,TRBJ2-3,TGTGCCAGCAGCCCCCAGGTTGGGGGGGCGGCAGATACGCAGTATTTT,CASSPQVGGAADTQYF
TRBV6-5,12,NA,NA,TRBJ2-1,TGTGCCAGCAGTTACTTGAACGGTGAGCAGTTCTTC,CASSYLNGEQFF
TRBV27,15,NA,NA,TRBJ1-1,TGTGCCAGCAGTCTGGCCCCCCTGGGGTACACTGAAGCTTTCTTT,CASSLAPLGYTEAFF
TRBV6-5,14,NA,NA,TRBJ2-3,TGTGCCAGCACCGATCTAGGAAGCGCAGATACGCAGTATTTT,CASTDLGSADTQYF
TRBV5-1,15,NA,TRBD1,TRBJ2-3,TGCGCCAGCAGCTTGGGGCAGGGGGCTTCGGATACGCAGTATTTT,CASSLGQGASDTQYF